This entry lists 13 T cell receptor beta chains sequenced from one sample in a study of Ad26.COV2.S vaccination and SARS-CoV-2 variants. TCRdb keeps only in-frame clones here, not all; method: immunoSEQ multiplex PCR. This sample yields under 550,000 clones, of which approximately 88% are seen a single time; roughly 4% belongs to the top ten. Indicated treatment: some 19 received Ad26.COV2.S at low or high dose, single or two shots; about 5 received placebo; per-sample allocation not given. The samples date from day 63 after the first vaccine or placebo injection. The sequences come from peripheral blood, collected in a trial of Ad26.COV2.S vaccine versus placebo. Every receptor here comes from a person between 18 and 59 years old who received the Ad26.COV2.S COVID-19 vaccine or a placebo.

CDR3 nucleotide sequence: TGTGCCAGCAGCTACGACAGGCCCGGGGCCAACGTCCTGACTTTC. Protein sequence: CASSYDRPGANVLTF. The chain joins TRBV3-1 (or the pseudogene TRBV3-2) to TRBJ2-6, with D perhaps TRBD1 (6 bases). V lost 5 bases and J 4 bases, leaving 12 bases between the germline ends. Germline V gene data show CDR1 as LGHDT and CDR2 as YNNKEL (reference sequence). This CDR3 contains 15 residues.

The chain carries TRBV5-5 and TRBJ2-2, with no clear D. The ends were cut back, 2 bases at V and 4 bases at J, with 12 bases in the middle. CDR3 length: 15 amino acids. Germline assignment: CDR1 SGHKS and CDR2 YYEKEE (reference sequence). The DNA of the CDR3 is TGTGCCAGCAGCTTTTTTGGTGTGGGCACCGGGGAGCTGTTTTTT. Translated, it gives CASSFFGVGTGELFF. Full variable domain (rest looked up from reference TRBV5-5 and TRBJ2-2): DAGVTQSPTHLIKTRGQQVTLRCSPISGHKSVSWYQQVLGQGPQFIFQYYEKEERGRGNFPDRFSARQFPNYSSELNVNALLLGDSALYLCASSFFGVGTGELFFGEGSRLTVL.

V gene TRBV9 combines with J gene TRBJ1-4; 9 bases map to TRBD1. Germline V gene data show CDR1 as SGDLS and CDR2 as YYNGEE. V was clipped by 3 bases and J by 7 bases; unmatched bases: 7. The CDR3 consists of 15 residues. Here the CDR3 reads CASSGQQGALEKLFF. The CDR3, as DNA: TGTGCCAGCAGCGGCCAACAGGGGGCGCTTGAAAAACTGTTTTTT.

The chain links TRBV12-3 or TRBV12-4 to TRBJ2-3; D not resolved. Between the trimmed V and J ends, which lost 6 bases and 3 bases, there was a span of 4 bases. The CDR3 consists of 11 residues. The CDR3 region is CASSETDTQYF. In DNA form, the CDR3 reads TGTGCCAGCAGCGAGACAGATACGCAGTATTTT.

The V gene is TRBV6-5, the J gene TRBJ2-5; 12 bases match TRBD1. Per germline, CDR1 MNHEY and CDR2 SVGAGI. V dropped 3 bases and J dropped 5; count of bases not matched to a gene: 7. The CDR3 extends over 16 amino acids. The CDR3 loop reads CASSYGTGGAGETQYF. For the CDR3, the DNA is TGTGCCAGCAGTTATGGGACAGGGGGCGCCGGGGAGACCCAGTACTTC.

CDR3 nucleotide sequence: TGTGCCAGCAGTGACTCGATGAGCCCGTATAGCAATCAGCCCCAGCATTTT. Its protein is CASSDSMSPYSNQPQHF. V is TRBV6-4 and J is TRBJ1-5; D is unclear. V was clipped by 0 bases and J by 0 bases, with 12 bases between them. The CDR3 sequence is 17 residues long. Germline CDR1 reads MRHNA; CDR2 reads SNTAGT.

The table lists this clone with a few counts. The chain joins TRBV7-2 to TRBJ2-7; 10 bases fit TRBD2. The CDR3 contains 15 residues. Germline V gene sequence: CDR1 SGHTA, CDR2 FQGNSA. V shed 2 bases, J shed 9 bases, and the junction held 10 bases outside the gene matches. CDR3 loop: CASSLTSGVYGGQYF. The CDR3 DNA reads TGTGCCAGCAGCTTAACTAGCGGGGTTTACGGGGGGCAGTACTTC.

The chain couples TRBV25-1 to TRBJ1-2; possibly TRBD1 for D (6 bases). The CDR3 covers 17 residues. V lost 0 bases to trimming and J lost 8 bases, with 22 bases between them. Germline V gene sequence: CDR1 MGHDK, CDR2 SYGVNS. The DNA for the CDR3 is TGTGCCAGCAGTGAATATGCGCCCCACTTACAGGGTCACGGCTACACCTTC. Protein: CASSEYAPHLQGHGYTF.

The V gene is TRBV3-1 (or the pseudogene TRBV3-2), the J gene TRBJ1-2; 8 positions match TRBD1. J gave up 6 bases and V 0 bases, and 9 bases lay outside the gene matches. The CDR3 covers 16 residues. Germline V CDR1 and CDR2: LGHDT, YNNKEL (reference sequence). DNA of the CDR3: TGTGCCAGCAGCCAAGATTTGGCAGGGGGCCGCCATGGCTACACCTTC. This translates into CASSQDLAGGRHGYTF.

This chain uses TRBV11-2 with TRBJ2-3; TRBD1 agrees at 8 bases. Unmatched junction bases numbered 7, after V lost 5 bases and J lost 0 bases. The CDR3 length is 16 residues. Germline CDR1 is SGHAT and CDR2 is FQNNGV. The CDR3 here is CASSGPGGPSTDTQYF. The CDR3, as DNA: TGTGCCAGCAGCGGTCCAGGGGGCCCTAGCACAGATACGCAGTATTTT.

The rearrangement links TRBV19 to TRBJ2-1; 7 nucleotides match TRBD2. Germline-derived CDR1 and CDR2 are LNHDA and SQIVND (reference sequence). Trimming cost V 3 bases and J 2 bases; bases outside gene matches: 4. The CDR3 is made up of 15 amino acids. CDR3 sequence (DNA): TGTGCCAGTAGTATCAAGCGGGGCACCTACAATGAGCAGTTCTTC. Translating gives CASSIKRGTYNEQFF.

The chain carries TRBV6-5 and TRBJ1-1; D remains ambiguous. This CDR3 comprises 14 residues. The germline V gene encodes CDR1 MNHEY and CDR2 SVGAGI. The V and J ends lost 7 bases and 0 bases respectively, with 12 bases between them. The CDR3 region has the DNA TGTGCCAGCAAGACTAACCGAATGAACACTGAAGCTTTCTTT. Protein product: CASKTNRMNTEAFF.

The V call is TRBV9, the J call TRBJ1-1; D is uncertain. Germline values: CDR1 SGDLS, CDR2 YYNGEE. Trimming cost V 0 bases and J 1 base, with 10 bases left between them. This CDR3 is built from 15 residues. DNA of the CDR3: TGTGCCAGCAGCGTAGATCTCCGGGCGAACACTGAAGCTTTCTTT. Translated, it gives CASSVDLRANTEAFF.